Each of the 30 T cell receptor beta chains below was sequenced from the same sample in a study of cytomegalovirus exposure and HLA in healthy donors. The PCR employed 60 Vbeta primers together with 13 Jbeta primers. Assay: immunoSEQ multiplex PCR; the TCRdb copy retains only in-frame clones and omits some. Of around 99,000 clones in the sample, around two thirds were seen once. Sequenced input: PBMCs. These TCRs come from a middle-aged woman in good health and CMV-seropositive.

This clone was observed many times. The chain couples TRBV4-3 to TRBJ1-1, with D perhaps matching TRBD1 (5 bases). The CDR3 spans 15 residues. Trimming left V 0 bases short and J 2 bases short, with 10 bases between. Germline CDR1 LGHNA, CDR2 YSLEER. CDR3 sequence reads: CASSQERGVNTEAFF. The DNA of the CDR3 is TGCGCCAGCAGCCAAGAACGGGGGGTTAACACTGAAGCTTTCTTT.

The V call is TRBV2, the J call TRBJ1-5; 8 bases agree with TRBD1. The CDR3 loop spans 14 amino acids. Germline V CDR1 and CDR2: SNHLY, FYNNEI. Trimming took 4 bases from V and 7 from J; bases not matched to a gene: 6. This CDR3 is CASSGQGFQQPQHF. CDR3 in DNA: TGTGCCAGCAGTGGACAGGGGTTTCAACAGCCCCAGCATTTT.

V and J are TRBV30 and TRBJ1-3; D uncertain. The V and J ends lost 4 bases and 0 bases respectively, with 10 bases between them. Germline CDR1 GTSNPN, CDR2 SVGIG (reference sequence). The CDR3 consists of 14 residues. In DNA form, the CDR3 reads TGTGCCTGGAACGAGCAACCCTCTGGAAACACCATATATTTT. This translates into CAWNEQPSGNTIYF.

The genes are TRBV30 and TRBJ1-5; D ambiguous. Germline CDR1 GTSNPN, CDR2 SVGIG (reference sequence). The CDR3 runs to 14 residues. Trimming pared 0 bases from V and 3 bases from J, leaving 9 bases between. CDR3 nucleotide sequence: TGTGCCTGGAGTGTACGGTCACCCAATCAGCCCCAGCATTTT. Encoded protein: CAWSVRSPNQPQHF.

This chain uses TRBV30 with TRBJ2-5, with 9 bases aligning to TRBD2. Germline V gene sequence: CDR1 GTSNPN, CDR2 SVGIG (reference sequence). The V segment lost 5 bases and the J segment 5 bases; nucleotides outside the gene matches: 12. The CDR3 spans 15 residues. The CDR3, as DNA: TGTGCCTGGGGGGTGCGGGGGGGCCGGGGGGAGACCCAGTACTTC. Its protein is CAWGVRGGRGETQYF.

The chain is built from TRBV7-3 and TRBJ2-1; 8 bases are shared with TRBD1. Per the germline V gene, CDR1 is SGHTA and CDR2 is FQGTGA. J was trimmed by 10 bases and V by 0 bases; bases with no gene match: 8. The length of the CDR3 is 15 residues. The CDR3 DNA is TGTGCCAGCAGCTTAACGCGGCAGGGGGCTCGCGAGCAGTTCTTC. Translating gives CASSLTRQGAREQFF.

As to this clone: Compared with germline, one end of the junction differs, possibly owing to a read error. J is TRBJ2-2 and V is TRBV7-7, with 8 bases that match TRBD2. CDR1 SSHAT and CDR2 FNYEAQ come from the germline V gene (reference sequence). The CDR3 has 15 residues. The CDR3 here is CASSRGGLGTGELFF. The CDR3 DNA reads TGTGCTAGCAGCCGCGGGGGGCTAGGCACCGGGGAGCTGTTTTTT.

V gene TRBV10-3 combines with J gene TRBJ1-2; D possibly corresponds to TRBD1 (6 bases). Trimming removed 7 bases at V and 7 bases at J, with 19 bases between. Looked up from germline, CDR1 is ENHRY and CDR2 is SYGVKD. The CDR3 runs 14 residues. CDR3 nucleotide sequence: TGTGCCATCACCGCTATCACAGGGAAGGCTGGCTACACCTTC. Its protein product is CAITAITGKAGYTF.

This chain uses TRBV7-9 with TRBJ2-1; 16 bases map to TRBD2. The germline V gene encodes CDR1 SEHNR and CDR2 FQNEAQ (reference sequence). The trim removed 6 bases at V and 9 bases at J, leaving 14 bases unmatched. The CDR3 contains 18 residues. CDR3 sequence reads: CASSSIPGLAGGPGEQFF. The CDR3 DNA follows: TGTGCCAGCAGTTCTATCCCGGGACTAGCGGGGGGGCCGGGTGAGCAGTTCTTC.

This rearrangement joins TRBV5-1 to TRBJ2-7; 8 bases align to TRBD1. The V and J ends lost 4 bases and 6 bases, in that order; junction bases with no gene match: 6. Germline CDR1 reads SGHRS; CDR2 reads YFSETQ. The CDR3 has 13 residues. The DNA of the CDR3 is TGCGCCAGCAGCCCGACAGGGGTTCGCGAGCAGTACTTC. It translates to CASSPTGVREQYF.

This clone was seen once. The V call is TRBV7-6, the J call TRBJ1-1; TRBD1 agrees at 7 bases. CDR1 and CDR2 from the germline V gene are SGHVS and FNYEAQ. The CDR3 totals 15 residues. Trimming at V came to 5 bases and at J to 0 bases, leaving 6 bases not matched to a gene. The CDR3 region is CASSQTTGMNTEAFF. The CDR3 nucleotides are TGTGCCAGCAGCCAAACGACAGGGATGAACACTGAAGCTTTCTTT.

This clone was observed a handful of times. The V gene is TRBV18, the J gene TRBJ1-4; D ambiguous. V shed 6 bases and J shed 3 bases, with 11 bases lying between them. The CDR3 has 14 amino acids. Germline CDR1 is KGHSH and CDR2 is LQKENI. For the CDR3, the DNA is TGTGCCAGCTCCCTTGCTACAGCTAATGAAAAACTGTTTTTT. This codes for CASSLATANEKLFF.

The V gene is TRBV6-5, the J gene TRBJ2-1; 14 bases line up with TRBD2. Germline lookup yields CDR1 MNHEY and CDR2 SVGAGI. The CDR3 runs to 13 residues. V was pared by 10 bases and J by 8 bases, with 4 bases of the junction left unmatched. The CDR3 bases are TGTGCCACGAGACTAGCGGGGGGGTATGAGCAGTTCTTC. Its translation: CATRLAGGYEQFF.

The V and J genes are TRBV7-2 and TRBJ1-1; TRBD1 might be the D (5 bases). CDR1 and CDR2 (germline): SGHTA, FQGNSA. CDR3 length: 13 amino acids. Trimming took off 6 bases at V and 5 bases at J, with 13 bases between the two ends. CDR3 nucleotide sequence: TGTGCCAGCAGGACCCAGGGAGGAACTGAAGCTTTCTTT. Translation gives CASRTQGGTEAFF.

This clone appeared once. V is TRBV7-2 and J is TRBJ2-3, with TRBD2 matching over 7 bases. The CDR3 contains 18 residues. CDR1 SGHTA and CDR2 FQGNSA come from the germline V gene. V was clipped by 2 bases and J by 1 base; unmatched bases: 12. The CDR3 reads CASSLYIGGSGGTDTQYF. The CDR3 nucleotides are TGTGCCAGCAGCTTATATATTGGAGGGAGCGGGGGCACAGATACGCAGTATTTT.

The J gene is TRBJ2-3, the V gene TRBV29-1, with TRBD1 matching over 9 bases. The CDR3 extends over 13 amino acids. Germline trimming cut 7 bases from V and 1 base from J; bases unmatched to any gene: 3. The germline V gene encodes CDR1 SQVTM and CDR2 ANQGSEA. The CDR3: CSARTGGTDTQYF. The CDR3 DNA is TGCAGCGCCCGGACAGGGGGCACAGATACGCAGTATTTT.

Comments on this clone: This same CDR3 is encoded by further DNA sequences in the sample. The chain has TRBV30 and TRBJ1-1; D not certain. There are 13 residues in the CDR3. The V end was cut by 5 bases, the J end by 0 bases, with 10 bases between. Germline V gives CDR1 GTSNPN, CDR2 SVGIG (reference sequence). The CDR3 sequence is CAWGRGLNTEAFF. In DNA form, the CDR3 reads TGTGCCTGGGGCCGTGGTTTGAACACTGAAGCTTTCTTT.

The genes are TRBV7-2 and TRBJ2-7, with D perhaps matching TRBD1 (5 bases). Germline values: CDR1 SGHTA, CDR2 FQGNSA. The CDR3 extends over 13 amino acids. The germline V and J ends were trimmed by 4 bases and 7 bases, with 14 bases remaining between them. CDR3 sequence reads: CASSSETVWEQYF. The CDR3, as DNA: TGTGCCAGCAGCTCAGAGACAGTCTGGGAGCAGTACTTC.

The rearrangement links TRBV7-8 to TRBJ1-1, with D possibly matching TRBD1 (6 bases). The CDR3 spans 13 residues. The germline V and J ends were trimmed by 2 bases and 3 bases, with 7 bases remaining between them. The germline V gene has CDR1 SGHVS and CDR2 FQNEAQ. The CDR3 region has the DNA TGTGCCAGCAGCTTACAGGGGCACACTGAAGCTTTCTTT. It is translated as CASSLQGHTEAFF.

This clone occurred a few times. V usage is TRBV28 and J usage is TRBJ1-2; TRBD1 matches 12 bases. This CDR3 is 14 amino acids long. Looked up from germline, CDR1 is MDHEN and CDR2 is SYDVKM. Trimming removed 5 bases from V and 8 bases from J; junction bases left unmatched: 6. The CDR3 sequence is CASSDGTGGFGYTF. The DNA of the CDR3 is TGTGCCAGCAGTGACGGGACAGGGGGCTTCGGCTACACCTTC.

The V gene is TRBV6-6, the J gene TRBJ1-2; TRBD1 aligns across 11 bases. The CDR3 extends over 15 amino acids. Germline V gene data show CDR1 as MNHNY and CDR2 as SVGAGI (reference sequence). Trimming removed 10 bases from V and 8 bases from J; junction bases left unmatched: 15. CDR3 loop: CAIMAGQGAILGYTF. In nucleotides, the CDR3 is TGTGCCATCATGGCTGGACAGGGGGCGATTCTCGGCTACACCTTC.

The chain combines TRBV5-1 with TRBJ2-3; TRBD1 might be the D (6 bases). Between the trimmed V and J ends, which lost 4 bases and 6 bases, there was a span of 15 bases. From germline, CDR1 is SGHRS and CDR2 YFSETQ. The CDR3 covers 14 residues. The CDR3 spells CASSREGGADTQYF. CDR3 nucleotide sequence: TGCGCCAGCAGCAGGGAAGGGGGTGCCGATACGCAGTATTTT.

J is TRBJ1-2 and V is TRBV6-5, with 10 bases identical to TRBD1. Germline-derived CDR1 and CDR2 are MNHEY and SVGAGI. Trimming removed 6 bases from V and 4 bases from J; junction bases left unmatched: 8. The length of the CDR3 is 15 residues. The CDR3 DNA is TGTGCCAGCAGGAACTCGACAGGGGGCATCTATGGCTACACCTTC. As protein: CASRNSTGGIYGYTF.

The chain joins TRBV19 to TRBJ1-1, with no clear D. Per germline, CDR1 LNHDA and CDR2 SQIVND (reference sequence). With 7 bases removed from V and 0 bases from J, the gap between germline ends came to 12 bases. The CDR3 totals 14 residues. CDR3 protein: CASTVTVMNTEAFF. For the CDR3, the DNA is TGTGCCAGTACCGTAACAGTTATGAACACTGAAGCTTTCTTT.

The rearrangement links TRBV18 to TRBJ1-2, with D maybe TRBD1 (6 bases). This CDR3 has 13 residues. Per germline, CDR1 KGHSH and CDR2 LQKENI. V was shortened by 2 bases and J by 6 bases, with 10 bases between the two germline ends. This chain's CDR3 is CASSPMGADGYTF. CDR3 nucleotides: TGTGCCAGCTCACCAATGGGGGCTGATGGCTACACCTTC.

The rearrangement joins TRBV7-9 to TRBJ1-2, with 12 nucleotides matching TRBD1. The length of the CDR3 is 18 residues. Trimming took 5 bases from V and 3 from J; bases not matched to a gene: 13. CDR1 is SEHNR, CDR2 FQNEAQ, per germline (reference sequence). The DNA of the CDR3 is TGTGCCAGCAGCCAAAAGCCCCCGGGACAGGGGGCGTACTATGGCTACACCTTC. Protein: CASSQKPPGQGAYYGYTF.

The genes are TRBV30 and TRBJ1-2, with no clear D. Germline V lookup: CDR1 GTSNPN, CDR2 SVGIG (reference sequence). This CDR3 is 12 amino acids long. Between the trimmed V and J ends, which lost 4 bases and 3 bases, there was a span of 9 bases. Written as DNA, the CDR3 is TGTGCCTGGAATGGCCGCTACTATGGCTACACCTTC. Translated, it gives CAWNGRYYGYTF.

The rearrangement joins TRBV4-1 to TRBJ1-2; D is possibly TRBD1 (5 bases). Trimming shortened V by 2 bases and J by 1 base, and 17 bases separated the two germline ends. Germline lookup yields CDR1 MGHRA and CDR2 YSYEKL. The CDR3 has 17 residues. The CDR3 nucleotides are TGCGCCAGCAGCCAACAAACCCCCCCCAGGGTTAACTATGGCTACACCTTC. Encoded protein: CASSQQTPPRVNYGYTF.

This chain links TRBV2 with TRBJ1-4; perhaps TRBD1 as D (6 bases). Trimming cost V 1 base and J 3 bases, with 9 bases left between them. This CDR3 has 15 amino acids. Germline loops: CDR1 SNHLY, CDR2 FYNNEI. The CDR3 sequence: CASSEDRAANEKLFF. CDR3 nucleotides: TGTGCCAGCAGTGAAGACAGGGCGGCTAATGAAAAACTGTTTTTT.

The V and J genes are TRBV30 and TRBJ1-4; tentatively, D is TRBD1 (6 bases). CDR1 is GTSNPN and CDR2 is SVGIG in the germline V gene (reference sequence). The V and J ends lost 5 bases and 0 bases respectively, with 13 bases between them. The CDR3 spans 15 residues. Written as DNA, the CDR3 is TGTGCCTGGGAACCGGGACACACAACTAATGAAAAACTGTTTTTT. It codes for CAWEPGHTTNEKLFF.